This TCR beta chain came from a study of blood T cell repertoires in COVID-19. The CDR3 is 14 amino acids. Germline CDR1 and CDR2: MNHEY and SVGAGI. V lost 5 bases and J lost 0; bases outside the gene matches: 2. Some clones are missing from TCRdb's copy, which holds only in-frame ones; the method was immunoSEQ multiplex PCR. Here the sample spans about 40,000 clones, approximately 88% being singletons. The material sequenced was peripheral blood. The V and J genes are TRBV6-5 and TRBJ2-7, with TRBD1 matching over 9 bases. The TCR sequence derives from a human donor in a cohort sampled during active COVID-19. The CDR3 bases are TGTGCCAGCAGTCCGGACAGGGGCTCCTACGAGCAGTACTTC. Translation: CASSPDRGSYEQYF.